These 3 T cell receptor beta chains were all obtained from the same sample, sequenced in a study of OX40 agonist ivuxolimab in advanced cancers. Libraries were prepared by immunoSEQ multiplex PCR; TCRdb keeps only in-frame clonotypes and omits some of them. The top ten clones hold less than 20% of a sample with tens of thousands of clones, around 94% of them seen once. The source was CD4+ or CD8+ T cells sorted from blood, collected in a trial of the OX40 agonist ivuxolimab. The receptors were sampled from an adult with an advanced solid tumor such as melanoma, head and neck, liver or kidney cancer.

The chain is built from TRBV6-6 and TRBJ2-1; D not resolved. CDR3 size: 16 residues. Trimming pared 4 bases from V and 8 bases from J, leaving 21 bases between. The germline V gene encodes CDR1 MNHNY and CDR2 SVGAGI (reference sequence). The CDR3 DNA follows: TGTGCCAGCAGTTCGAGTCCGGAGCTAGAGTTCCATGAGCAGTTCTTC. Encoded protein: CASSSSPELEFHEQFF.

CDR3 residues: CASSQVSRGATEAFF. The CDR3 DNA reads as TGCGCCAGCAGCCAAGTGTCTCGGGGGGCCACTGAAGCTTTCTTT. The V and J genes are TRBV4-3 and TRBJ1-1, with D possibly matching TRBD1 (6 bases). Trimming stripped 1 base from V and 4 bases from J, with 13 bases between. CDR1 and CDR2 (germline): LGHNA, YSLEER. This CDR3 spans 15 amino acids.

Here the CDR3 reads CASSQLTGGDETQYF. As DNA, the CDR3 is TGCGCCAGCAGCCAACTGACAGGGGGCGATGAGACCCAGTACTTC. This chain connects TRBV4-1 to TRBJ2-5, with TRBD1 matching over 10 bases. V lost 2 bases and J lost 5; bases outside the gene matches: 5. Germline assignment: CDR1 MGHRA and CDR2 YSYEKL. The CDR3 covers 15 residues.